Each of the 21 T cell receptor beta chains below was sequenced from the same sample in a study of blood T cell repertoires in COVID-19 (dated by TCRdb to about 2020). Library preparation employed the immunoSEQ multiplex PCR assay. The clones in this table, taken by TCRdb from immuneACCESS, are in-frame only. Not every clone is retained; where verified, under half of the shortfall comes from an unresolved V gene, and the cause of the rest is unknown. Here the sample has around 170,000 clones; about 88% occur a single time. In total, the top ten clones hold 1.5% to 2% of the sample. The sequenced material came from peripheral blood. Receptors were obtained from a man aged 18 to 29 who had recovered from COVID-19.

V is TRBV27 and J is TRBJ2-7, with 11 bases that match TRBD1. The germline gives CDR1 MNHEY, CDR2 SMNVEV (reference sequence). The CDR3 length is 14 residues. Trimming at V came to 3 bases and at J to 6 bases, leaving 4 bases not matched to a gene. The CDR3 here is CASSLGQGGSEQYF. The DNA for the CDR3 is TGTGCCAGCAGTTTGGGACAGGGGGGAAGCGAGCAGTACTTC.

The rearrangement uses TRBV10-3 and TRBJ2-7, with 9 positions matching TRBD1. V lost 5 bases to trimming and J lost 1 base; unmatched junction nucleotides: 3. Germline V gene lookup returns CDR1 ENHRY and CDR2 SYGVKD. The CDR3 covers 14 residues. The CDR3 DNA reads TGTGCCATCAGTTACAGGGGGCAATCCTACGAGCAGTACTTC. The encoded protein is CAISYRGQSYEQYF.

The rearrangement links TRBV4-1 to TRBJ2-1; unclear D gene. Germline CDR1 and CDR2: MGHRA and YSYEKL. The CDR3 runs 11 residues. V was clipped by 5 bases and J by 9 bases, with 8 bases between them. The CDR3 region is CASSSPGEQFF. CDR3 DNA: TGCGCCAGCAGCTCCCCCGGTGAGCAGTTCTTC.

V is TRBV28 and J is TRBJ1-2; tentative D call: TRBD1 (6 bases). The CDR3 loop spans 15 amino acids. The germline gives CDR1 MDHEN, CDR2 SYDVKM. V gave up 9 bases and J gave up 7 bases, with 24 bases separating them. The CDR3 coding sequence is TGTGCCAGTCAGAGACCGGGACAAGTTACGGGTGGCTACACCTTC. Translating it yields CASQRPGQVTGGYTF.

This clone was counted once. The genes are TRBV21-1 and TRBJ1-1; the table's D gene call, TRBD1, was not cross checked with the DNA. TRBV21-1 counts as a pseudogene. This CDR3 spans 16 amino acids. CDR3 in DNA: TGTGCCAGCAGCAAACCGGGGGACAGTATGAACACTGAAGCTTTCTTT. Amino acid sequence: CASSKPGDSMNTEAFF.

The V gene is TRBV11-2, the J gene TRBJ1-2, with D unclear. V was clipped by 3 bases and J by 2 bases, with 13 bases between them. The CDR3 totals 15 residues. Germline CDR1 SGHAT, CDR2 FQNNGV. The CDR3 region is CASSFNLGGNYGYTF. DNA for the CDR3: TGTGCCAGCAGCTTTAATCTTGGAGGCAACTATGGCTACACCTTC.

The chain uses TRBV28 and TRBJ2-3, with 8 bases lining up with TRBD2. The CDR3 totals 15 residues. With 5 bases clipped from V and 4 bases from J, the junction kept 8 bases outside the gene matches. Germline CDR1 and CDR2: MDHEN and SYDVKM. In nucleotides, the CDR3 is TGTGCCAGCAGTCTCAGCGGGAGCAGAGCAGATACGCAGTATTTT. Its translation: CASSLSGSRADTQYF.

The V call is TRBV18, the J call TRBJ2-2, with 9 positions matching TRBD2. Germline CDR1 is KGHSH and CDR2 is LQKENI. The V gene end was trimmed by 0 bases and the J gene end by 4 bases; junction bases not matched to a gene: 3. The CDR3 has 16 amino acids. The chain's CDR3 is CASSPPGSGSTGELFF. The CDR3 coding sequence is TGTGCCAGCTCACCACCGGGTAGCGGGAGCACCGGGGAGCTGTTTTTT.

The CDR3 nucleotides are TGTGCCAGCAGAACAGGAAAGGACACTGAAGCTTTCTTT. It specifies CASRTGKDTEAFF. This chain joins TRBV28 and TRBJ1-1; D might be TRBD1 (5 bases). The CDR3 is made up of 13 amino acids. The germline CDR1 and CDR2 sequences are MDHEN and SYDVKM. The V gene lost 6 bases and the J gene lost 3 bases, with 11 bases spanning the gap.

This clone is a singleton in its sample. The chain carries TRBV30 and TRBJ1-1; 9 bases line up with TRBD1. CDR3 length equals 12 residues. The V segment lost 5 bases and the J segment 10 bases; nucleotides outside the gene matches: 8. CDR1 and CDR2 from the germline V gene are GTSNPN and SVGIG (reference sequence). Written as DNA, the CDR3 is TGTGCCTGGGATGGCAGGGGACAGGGAGCTTTCTTT. Translated: CAWDGRGQGAFF.

V usage is TRBV7-8 and J usage is TRBJ2-1; D not certain. Between the trimmed V and J ends, which lost 1 base and 2 bases, there was a span of 9 bases. The germline CDR1 and CDR2 sequences are SGHVS and FQNEAQ. The CDR3 is 15 residues long. CDR3 amino acids: CASSLGTNPYNEQFF. The DNA for the CDR3 is TGTGCCAGCAGCTTAGGTACTAACCCCTACAATGAGCAGTTCTTC.

The chain couples TRBV10-3 to TRBJ2-7, with D possibly TRBD2 on 6 matching bases. This CDR3 is 13 amino acids long. Trimming left V 1 base short and J 4 bases short, with 8 bases between. Per germline, CDR1 ENHRY and CDR2 SYGVKD. The DNA of the CDR3 is TGTGCCATCAGTGAGTATGGGGGGTACGAGCAGTACTTC. It is translated as CAISEYGGYEQYF.

V usage is TRBV5-1 and J usage is TRBJ1-2; 7 bases align to TRBD1. This CDR3 has 13 residues. Germline loops: CDR1 SGHRS, CDR2 YFSETQ. Trimming removed 4 bases from V and 12 bases from J; junction bases left unmatched: 12. The CDR3 is CASSPGTDSIHTF. Here the CDR3 DNA reads TGCGCCAGCAGCCCCGGGACAGACTCTATCCACACCTTC.

The chain couples TRBV30 to TRBJ2-7; TRBD1 might be the D (6 bases). The germline V and J ends were trimmed by 4 bases and 2 bases, with 9 bases remaining between them. CDR3 length: 12 residues. Germline CDR1 GTSNPN, CDR2 SVGIG (reference sequence). Written as DNA, the CDR3 is TGTGCCTGGAACCCAGGGGCCTACGAGCAGTACTTC. Translating it yields CAWNPGAYEQYF.

The gene calls are TRBV5-6 and TRBJ1-4; a weak D match, TRBD1 (6 bases). The CDR3 has 15 residues. V was cut by 4 bases and J by 7 bases, with 17 bases left in between. The germline V gene has CDR1 SGHDT and CDR2 YYEEEE. The CDR3 coding sequence is TGTGCCAGCAGCAGATGGGGGGGCGGGGGTGAAAAACTGTTTTTT. Residues: CASSRWGGGGEKLFF. The complete variable domain, with remaining parts taken from reference TRBV5-6 and TRBJ1-4, reads DAGVTQSPTHLIKTRGQQVTLRCSPKSGHDTVSWYQQALGQGPQFIFQYYEEEERQRGNFPDRFSGHQFPNYSSELNVNALLLGDSALYLCASSRWGGGGEKLFFGSGTQLSVL.

This sequence joins TRBV6-6 and TRBJ2-1; D is perhaps TRBD2 (6 bases). Trimming removed 5 bases at V and 2 bases at J, with 25 bases between. The germline V gene has CDR1 MNHNY and CDR2 SVGAGI (reference sequence). The CDR3 totals 19 residues. The CDR3 protein is CASSPIRGKGAFAYNEQFF. For the CDR3, the DNA is TGTGCCAGCAGTCCTATACGGGGGAAGGGAGCCTTCGCCTACAATGAGCAGTTCTTC.

The rearrangement uses TRBV4-3 and TRBJ1-3; 9 nucleotides line up with TRBD1. V shed 4 bases and J 8 bases; nucleotides not matched to a gene: 6. Germline loops: CDR1 LGHNA, CDR2 YSLEER. This CDR3 comprises 14 residues. The CDR3 here is CASSRTGDGDTIYF. The DNA of the CDR3 is TGCGCCAGCAGCCGGACAGGGGACGGGGACACCATATATTTT.

The chain joins TRBV5-3 to TRBJ2-2; TRBD1 aligns across 9 bases. TRBV5-3 is marked as an open reading frame, function uncertain. J gave up 5 bases and V 4 bases, and 18 bases lay outside the gene matches. The CDR3 runs 19 residues. The CDR3 loop reads CARSHPQTGTGPRTGELFF. The CDR3 DNA is TGTGCCAGAAGCCACCCCCAAACCGGGACAGGGCCCCGGACCGGGGAGCTGTTTTTT.

The CDR3 loop is CASSQAQGLAGDEQYF. In nucleotides, the CDR3 is TGTGCCAGCAGCCAAGCCCAGGGACTAGCGGGAGACGAGCAGTACTTC. This rearrangement joins TRBV3-1 (or the pseudogene TRBV3-2) to TRBJ2-7; 14 bases fit TRBD2. Germline CDR1 and CDR2: LGHDT and YNNKEL (reference sequence). Unmatched junction bases numbered 4, after V lost 1 base and J lost 5 bases. CDR3 length: 16 amino acids.

This chain joins TRBV4-1 and TRBJ2-7; no definite D call. Germline V lookup: CDR1 MGHRA, CDR2 YSYEKL. Trimming pared 2 bases from V and 0 bases from J, leaving 11 bases between. The length of the CDR3 is 15 residues. The CDR3 region is CASSQNSASSYEQYF. CDR3 in DNA: TGCGCCAGCAGCCAAAACTCCGCGAGCTCCTACGAGCAGTACTTC.

This clone was seen once. The chain couples TRBV5-6 to TRBJ1-3; D is perhaps TRBD1 (6 bases). The CDR3 runs to 14 residues. From germline, CDR1 is SGHDT and CDR2 YYEEEE. Trimming took 4 bases from V and 2 from J, leaving 10 bases between them. As DNA, the CDR3 is TGTGCCAGCAGCCGTGGACAGCCTGGAAACACCATATATTTT. Translating gives CASSRGQPGNTIYF.